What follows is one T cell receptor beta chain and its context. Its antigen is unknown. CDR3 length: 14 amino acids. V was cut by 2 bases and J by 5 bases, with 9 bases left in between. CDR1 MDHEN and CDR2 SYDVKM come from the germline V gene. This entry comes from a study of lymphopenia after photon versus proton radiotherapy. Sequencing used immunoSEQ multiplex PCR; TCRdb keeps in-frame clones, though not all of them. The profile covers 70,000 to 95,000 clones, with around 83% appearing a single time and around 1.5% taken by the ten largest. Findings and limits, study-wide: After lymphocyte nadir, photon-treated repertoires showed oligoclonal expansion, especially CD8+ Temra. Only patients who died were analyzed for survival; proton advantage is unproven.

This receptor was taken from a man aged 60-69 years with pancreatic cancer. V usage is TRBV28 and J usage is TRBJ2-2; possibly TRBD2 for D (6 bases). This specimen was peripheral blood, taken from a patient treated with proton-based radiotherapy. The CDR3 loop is CASSLGGRTGELFF. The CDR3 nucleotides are TGTGCCAGCAGTTTAGGGGGGAGAACCGGGGAGCTGTTTTTT.